This T cell receptor beta chain was recovered during a study of human T cells and chemical hapten exposure. TCRdb redid the calling of the RACE reads with MiXCR, one entry per CDR3 protein. The profile covers some 70,000 distinct CDR3 sequences, with roughly 9.8% appearing a single time and approximately 5% taken by the ten largest. This clonotype was counted many times. Its antigen remains unidentified. Documented time point: pre-sensitization, week 0. The sample's treatment: therapeutic diphenylcyclopropenone sensitization with weekly scalp DPC. Study-level findings and limits: Significantly more large CDR3 similarity clusters arose among expanded TCRs than among controls.

CDR1 is GTSNPN and CDR2 is SVGIG in the germline V gene (reference sequence). With 8 bases removed from V and 0 bases from J, the gap between germline ends came to 11 bases. The CDR3 loop spans 13 amino acids. This clonotype originated in a woman between 50 and 59 years old with alopecia areata. Some clones in this sample may be carry-over from other donors' samples. The sequenced sample was whole blood, obtained in connection with sensitization to the hapten diphenylcyclopropenone (DPC). The chain is built from TRBV30 and TRBJ2-4; tentative D call: TRBD1 (5 bases). The CDR3 nucleotides read TGTGCCCGTACAGGCGCAGCCAAAAACATTCAGTACTTC. Its translation is CARTGAAKNIQYF.